This T cell receptor beta chain is drawn from a study of glioma-infiltrating T cells. With 2 bases removed from V and 0 bases from J, the gap between germline ends came to 10 bases. The CDR3 covers 15 residues. Per the germline V gene, CDR1 is SGHTA and CDR2 is FQGNSA. The sample holds many counts of this clonotype. Amplification of TCR alpha and beta CDR3 regions from RNA used iRepertoire nested multiplex PCR. TCRdb analysed the multiplex PCR reads with MiXCR anew, one entry per CDR3 protein. The table records 90,000 to 110,000 distinct CDR3 sequences, 20% to 25% of them present only once. The chain employs TRBV7-2 and TRBJ1-1; D not resolved. Sequencing was carried out using glioma tissue, nonneoplastic brain tissue, or PBMCs (not recorded which). The clonotype originates from a human donor with low-grade glioma or glioblastoma, undergoing nonglioma brain surgery, or in good health (not recorded which). The CDR3 nucleotides are TGTGCCAGCAGCTTATCTCCAATGATGAACACTGAAGCTTTCTTT. It specifies CASSLSPMMNTEAFF.